Listed below are T cell receptor beta chains from one sample, sequenced in a study of beta chain features in type 1 diabetes. The method was immunoSEQ multiplex PCR; TCRdb's version includes in-frame clones alone and lacks a portion of them. The profile covers fewer than 550,000 clones, with roughly 11% appearing a single time and approximately 0.05% taken by the ten largest. The sequenced sample consisted of naive CD4+ T cells from blood. These receptors were obtained from a woman aged 18-29 years in good health. CDR3s include the opening cysteine and the closing phenylalanine or tryptophan.

J gene	V gene	CDR3 protein
TRBJ1-2	TRBV7-2	CAIRVNYGYTF
TRBJ1-2	TRBV7-9	CASSFAVGGYTF
TRBJ1-2	TRBV4-3	CASRKDRNYGYTF
TRBJ1-5	TRBV4-1	CASSQDDRGRPQHF
TRBJ2-4	TRBV21-1	CASSHRGILAKNIQYF
TRBJ1-2	TRBV5-1	CASSLDYPPYTF
TRBJ2-1	TRBV5-1	CASTYQGGGNNEQFF
TRBJ1-4	TRBV30	CAWSEMAIEKLFF
TRBJ1-4	TRBV6-1	CASSDPRTGGDEGKLFF
TRBJ1-2	TRBV4-3	CASSQGGGAATSDGYTF
TRBJ1-2	TRBV30	CAWSRTLLGYGYTF
TRBJ2-1	TRBV28	CASSRGKGNEQFF
TRBJ2-5	TRBV7-9	CASIKGTGRETQYF
TRBJ2-5	TRBV29-1	CSVEGPPGTKRETQYF
TRBJ2-1	TRBV10-3	CAISHTSGGHNEQFF
TRBJ2-7	TRBV12-5	CASGDGPGAVNYEQYF
TRBJ2-7	TRBV7-9	CASSMKGAQYF
TRBJ1-2	TRBV5-4	CASSTSKDTRGYYGYTF
TRBJ2-7	TRBV7-9	CASSEGQGAEQYF
TRBJ2-6	TRBV13	CASSSRVAGANVLTF
TRBJ1-1	TRBV2	CASKTGYMNTEAFF
TRBJ2-5	TRBV19	CASSIQGTQYF
-	TRBV29-1	CSVGPTGSYEQYF
TRBJ1-2	TRBV6-5	CASSLGTAYGYTF
TRBJ2-3	TRBV4-3	CASSHPGLGDTQYF
TRBJ2-7	TRBV29-1	CSVRAGGSYEQYF
TRBJ2-7	TRBV5-1	CASSFVPGQPWPIRDEQYF
TRBJ2-7	TRBV5-1	CASSMGTSGTYEQYF
TRBJ2-1	TRBV7-8	CASSFFRNNEQFF
TRBJ2-5	TRBV7-9	CASSTGTTPTQYF
TRBJ2-7	TRBV6-1	CASSEVVGGHYEQYF
TRBJ2-7	TRBV18	CASSAAFSSYEQYF
TRBJ1-2	TRBV2	CASFYAANYGYTF
TRBJ2-5	TRBV4-2	CASSQERASGGETQYF
TRBJ2-1	TRBV25-1	CASSVISGSGSYNEQFF
TRBJ2-3	TRBV28	CASSPAKRGVFTDTQYF
TRBJ2-1	TRBV5-4	CASSYLIIAGDDEQFF
TRBJ2-1	TRBV18	CASSLTLAGGSNEQFF
TRBJ1-2	TRBV28	CASRPTEGTYGYTF
TRBJ2-3	TRBV7-2	CASSGTVQGADTQYF
TRBJ2-1	TRBV4-1	CASSLADRRRFF
TRBJ2-1	TRBV30	CAWARDSSYNEQFF
TRBJ2-3	TRBV7-2	CASSLRRTSTDTQYF
TRBJ2-3	TRBV7-9	CASGDRGGGTDTQYF
TRBJ1-5	TRBV2	CASSADGQPQHF
TRBJ2-5	TRBV7-6	CASSLDRRGTQYF
TRBJ2-5	TRBV27	CASSPSRQRQETQYF